A selection of T cell receptor beta chains follows, all from one sample in a study of cytomegalovirus exposure and HLA in healthy donors. Using immunoSEQ multiplex PCR, the repertoire was profiled, and TCRdb retains in-frame clones only, with some absent. The table records approximately 140,000 clones, almost 80% of them present only once. Sequencing was performed on PBMCs. These receptors were obtained from a woman aged 40 to 55 in good health and CMV-seropositive. CDR3s include the opening cysteine and the closing phenylalanine or tryptophan. D genes are given only for firm matches. Where a row states a size, it is once, few, many or the class of an expanded clone; other rows omit it.

v_gene	d_gene	len	j_gene	abundance	CDR3aa	CDR3nt
TRBV27	TRBD2	17	TRBJ2-3	NA	CASSPVRAGRYTDTQYF	TGTGCCAGCAGCCCCGTCCGAGCGGGGAGATACACAGATACGCAGTATTTT
TRBV18	TRBD1	14	TRBJ2-7	few	CASSGQGVSYEQYF	TGTGCCAGCTCGGGACAGGGGGTCTCCTACGAGCAGTACTTC
TRBV28	TRBD1	16	TRBJ2-1	once	CASSSGQGVAYNEQFF	TGTGCCAGCAGTTCCGGACAGGGGGTCGCCTACAATGAGCAGTTCTTC
TRBV2	TRBD2	15	TRBJ2-1	few	CASSEGGSSYNEQFF	TGTGCCAGCAGTGAGGGCGGGAGCTCCTACAATGAGCAGTTCTTC
TRBV18	NA	16	TRBJ1-1	NA	CASSPPPSGIRTEAFF	TGTGCCAGCTCACCACCGCCCTCAGGGATCAGGACTGAAGCTTTCTTT
TRBV6-6	NA	13	TRBJ2-5	NA	CASSYTGQETQYF	TGTGCCAGCAGTTATACAGGCCAAGAGACCCAGTACTTC
TRBV18	TRBD1	18	TRBJ1-2	NA	CASSPPQSSDRVAYGYTF	TGTGCCAGCTCACCACCCCAATCGTCCGACAGGGTGGCCTATGGCTACACCTTC
TRBV7-9	TRBD1	15	TRBJ2-4	NA	CASIPGTGEKNIQYF	TGTGCCAGCATCCCGGGGACAGGGGAAAAAAACATTCAGTACTTC
TRBV5-1	NA	15	TRBJ2-2	NA	CASTVGGGDTGELFF	TGCGCCAGCACCGTCGGAGGGGGGGACACCGGGGAGCTGTTTTTT
TRBV7-9	NA	17	TRBJ1-1	NA	CSSRQKGEGNGNTEAFF	TGTTCCAGCAGGCAAAAAGGGGAGGGGAATGGGAACACTGAAGCTTTCTTT